Shown below are 4 T cell receptor beta chains from a single sample sequenced in a study of cytomegalovirus exposure and HLA in healthy donors. Generated by immunoSEQ multiplex PCR, the TCRdb table keeps only in-frame clones and is missing some. Seen here are over 200,000 clones, around 90% observed once, and the top ten hold roughly 2%. Sequenced: PBMCs. These receptor sequences come from a young woman in good health and CMV-seropositive.

V usage is TRBV5-1 and J usage is TRBJ1-5; 7 bases line up with TRBD1. The CDR3 is made up of 14 amino acids. Unmatched junction bases numbered 3, after V lost 1 base and J lost 5 bases. Germline lookup yields CDR1 SGHRS and CDR2 YFSETQ. The CDR3 loop reads CASSLTGVDQPQHF. In nucleotides, the CDR3 is TGCGCCAGCAGCTTGACAGGGGTGGATCAGCCCCAGCATTTT.

The chain uses TRBV27 and TRBJ1-2, with 7 bases matching TRBD1. With V trimmed by 5 bases and J by 7 bases, 7 bases remained unmatched. The CDR3 loop spans 13 amino acids. CDR1 MNHEY and CDR2 SMNVEV come from the germline V gene (reference sequence). CDR3 in DNA: TGTGCCAGCAGTCTTGCAGGGGGAGGTGGCTACACCTTC. The encoded protein is CASSLAGGGGYTF.

The chain uses TRBV19 and TRBJ1-5; 7 bases line up with TRBD1. Germline V lookup: CDR1 LNHDA, CDR2 SQIVND (reference sequence). V was clipped by 9 bases and J by 9 bases; unmatched bases: 17. The CDR3 runs 15 residues. CDR3 protein: CASRDSLISSRPQHF. CDR3 sequence (DNA): TGTGCCAGCCGGGACAGCCTTATATCGTCTCGGCCCCAGCATTTT. The whole variable domain, remainder taken from reference TRBV19 and TRBJ1-5, is DGGITQSPKYLFRKEGQNVTLSCEQNLNHDAMYWYRQDPGQGLRLIYYSQIVNDFQKGDIAEGYSVSREKKESFPLTVTSAQKNPTAFYLCASRDSLISSRPQHFGDGTRLSIL.

The rearrangement uses TRBV11-2 and TRBJ2-7; no clear D gene. Germline V gene lookup returns CDR1 SGHAT and CDR2 FQNNGV. The CDR3 sequence is 15 residues long. Deletions cut 4 bases from V and 5 bases from J, with 18 bases between. The CDR3 bases are TGTGCCAGCAGCTCCCAGAAGGTCTCAGGCGACGAGCAGTACTTC. It specifies CASSSQKVSGDEQYF.